The text below deals with one T cell receptor (beta chain). The antigen remains undetermined. These data are taken from a study of cytomegalovirus exposure and HLA in healthy donors. Study overall: HLA-typed donors were the source of 82 million or so unique TCRs, which an early data release held.

Overall study findings and caveats: According to an earlier analysis, most TCR beta V segments yielded productive rearrangements about 90% or about 30% of the time.

CDR3 length: 14 amino acids. V lost 2 bases, J lost 0 bases, and 5 bases lay in between. The germline V gene encodes CDR1 SGDLS and CDR2 YYNGEE. The PCR contained 60 Vbeta and 13 Jbeta primers. Methods used by the authors: It was a later analysis that counted 75 million to 90 million unique TCR beta chains, of which around 11 million were shared. Some clones are missing from TCRdb's copy, which holds only in-frame ones; the method was immunoSEQ multiplex PCR. The DNA was the basis for D and trimming; V, J and clone size are from that table. The sample holds about 99,000 clones, 60% to 80% seen once. This clonotype was obtained from a man aged 50-60 years in good health and CMV-seropositive. The specimen was PBMCs. V and J are TRBV9 and TRBJ1-4; D gene uncertain. For the CDR3, the DNA is TGTGCCAGCAGCGTCTCCGCAACTAATGAAAAACTGTTTTTT. This sequence encodes CASSVSATNEKLFF.